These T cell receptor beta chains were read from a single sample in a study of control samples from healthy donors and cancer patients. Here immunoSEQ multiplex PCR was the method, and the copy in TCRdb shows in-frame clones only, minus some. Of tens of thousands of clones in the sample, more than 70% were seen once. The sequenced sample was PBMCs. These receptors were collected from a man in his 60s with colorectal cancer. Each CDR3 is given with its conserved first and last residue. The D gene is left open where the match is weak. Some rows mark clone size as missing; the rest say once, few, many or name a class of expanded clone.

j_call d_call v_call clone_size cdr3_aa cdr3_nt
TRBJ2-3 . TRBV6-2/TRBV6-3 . CASSYGGAGTQYF TGTGCCAGCAGTTACGGGGGGGCGGGGACGCAGTATTTT
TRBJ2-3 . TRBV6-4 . CASSVQGAATDTQYF TGTGCCAGCAGTGTTCAGGGTGCCGCCACAGATACGCAGTATTTT
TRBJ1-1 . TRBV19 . CASTPLSPRSPEAFF TGTGCCAGTACCCCTCTGTCACCCAGGTCCCCGGAAGCTTTCTTT
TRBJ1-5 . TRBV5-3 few CARSLGGESNQPQHF TGTGCCAGAAGCTTGGGTGGGGAGAGCAATCAGCCCCAGCATTTT
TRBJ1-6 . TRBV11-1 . CASSLQGRRSPLHF TGTGCCAGCAGCTTGCAGGGGAGGCGCTCACCCCTCCACTTT
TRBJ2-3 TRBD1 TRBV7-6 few CASSPRSEGATDTQYF TGTGCCAGCAGCCCGAGAAGTGAGGGGGCTACAGATACGCAGTATTTT
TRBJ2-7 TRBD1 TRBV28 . CASSPWTGSYEQYF TGTGCCAGCAGTCCCTGGACAGGCTCCTACGAGCAGTACTTC
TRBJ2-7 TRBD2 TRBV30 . CAWKGREGGLDEQYF TGTGCCTGGAAGGGAAGGGAGGGTGGATTGGACGAGCAGTACTTC
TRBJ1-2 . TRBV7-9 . CASRARGVNYGYTF TGTGCCAGCAGAGCCCGAGGGGTGAACTATGGCTACACCTTC
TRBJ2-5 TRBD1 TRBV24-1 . CATRSGQGETQYF TGTGCCACCAGGTCGGGACAGGGTGAGACCCAGTACTTC
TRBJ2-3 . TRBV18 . CASSPERPPDTQYF TGTGCCAGCTCACCAGAGCGACCGCCGGATACGCAGTATTTT
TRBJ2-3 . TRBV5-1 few CASSPDEAIRADTQYF TGCGCCAGCAGCCCGGATGAAGCAATCAGAGCAGATACGCAGTATTTT
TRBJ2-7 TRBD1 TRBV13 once CASSTATTGVREQYF TGTGCCAGCAGTACAGCAACGACAGGGGTGAGGGAGCAGTACTTC
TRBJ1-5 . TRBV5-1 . CASSLAGSENQPQHF TGCGCCAGCAGCTTGGCGGGTTCTGAGAATCAGCCCCAGCATTTT
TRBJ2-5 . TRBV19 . CASSVVPGTLYF TGTGCCAGTAGTGTGGTCCCTGGGACGCTATACTTC
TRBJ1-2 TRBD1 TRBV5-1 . CASSSRTGKGDYGYTF TGCGCCAGCAGCTCGAGGACAGGGAAGGGCGACTATGGCTACACCTTC
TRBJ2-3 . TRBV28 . CASGGFITDTQYF TGTGCCAGCGGTGGGTTTATTACAGATACGCAGTATTTT
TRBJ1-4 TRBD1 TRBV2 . CASSENRGPNEKLFF TGTGCCAGCAGTGAGAACAGGGGCCCGAATGAAAAACTGTTTTTT
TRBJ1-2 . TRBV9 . CASSPGGPKLYGYTF TGTGCCAGCAGCCCTGGTGGGCCGAAGCTCTATGGCTACACCTTC
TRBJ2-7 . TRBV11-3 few CASSLDSSYEQYF TGTGCCAGCAGCTTAGACTCGTCCTACGAGCAGTACTTC
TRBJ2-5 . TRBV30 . CALGPPPETQYF TGTGCCTTGGGCCCTCCCCCGGAGACCCAGTACTTC
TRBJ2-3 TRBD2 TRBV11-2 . CASSVAGALTDTQYF TGTGCCAGCAGCGTAGCGGGGGCCCTCACAGATACGCAGTATTTT
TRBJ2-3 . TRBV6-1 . CASSEAWDPPSDTQYF TGTGCCAGCAGTGAAGCGTGGGACCCACCATCAGATACGCAGTATTTT
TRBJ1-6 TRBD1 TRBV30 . CAWSLRDRGSEYNSPLHF TGTGCCTGGAGTCTTCGGGACAGGGGTTCCGAATATAATTCACCCCTCCACTTT